The rows below give T cell receptor beta chains drawn from one sample of a study of beta chain features in type 1 diabetes. The method was immunoSEQ multiplex PCR; TCRdb's version includes in-frame clones alone and lacks a portion of them. Of approximately 90,000 clones listed, roughly 34% are singletons. The sequenced sample was stem cell memory CD4+ T cells from blood. Every receptor here comes from a woman under 30 in good health. Each CDR3 is given with its conserved first and last residue. D genes are given only for firm matches. Only part of the rows carry a size: once, few, many, or a class if the clone is expanded.

j_call clone_size d_call v_call cdr3_nt cdr3_aa
TRBJ2-7 - TRBD1 TRBV7-6 TGTGCCAGCAGCCCAAGGGGACAGGTTCCCTCACGCTCCTACGAGCAGTACTTC CASSPRGQVPSRSYEQYF
TRBJ2-3 few - TRBV7-3 TGTGCCAGCAGCTTATTGGGCTCCCCAAGCACAGATACGCAGTATTTT CASSLLGSPSTDTQYF
TRBJ2-1 - TRBD2 TRBV5-4 TGTGCCAGCAGCTTTTCTGCGGGGGTGGGGGATGAGCAGTTCTTC CASSFSAGVGDEQFF
TRBJ2-1 - - TRBV5-1 TGCGCCAGCAGCTCCGGGAGTTCGAATGAGCAGTTCTTC CASSSGSSNEQFF
TRBJ2-5 few TRBD1 TRBV5-1 TGCGCCAGCAGGACCGGGACAGGGTTGCGGGAGACCCAGTACTTC CASRTGTGLRETQYF
TRBJ1-5 few TRBD1 TRBV10-3 TGTGCCATCAGTGACGGACAGGGGGCGCGGCATTTT CAISDGQGARHF
TRBJ1-5 - TRBD1 TRBV7-8 TGTGCCAGCAGCCCCTGGGACAGGAATAGCAATCAGCCCCAGCATTTT CASSPWDRNSNQPQHF
TRBJ1-3 - - TRBV18 TGTGCCAGCTCCATACGCCCCCAGGTCAGGGGATCTGGAAACACCATATATTTT CASSIRPQVRGSGNTIYF
TRBJ2-7 - - TRBV6-5 TGTGCCAGCAGTTACGGGCTAGCGACCTACGAGCAGTACTTC CASSYGLATYEQYF
TRBJ2-7 - TRBD2 TRBV6-1 TGTGCCAGCAGGGCGACGGGAGGCTACGAGCAGTACTTC CASRATGGYEQYF
TRBJ2-7 few - TRBV7-2 TGTGCCAGCAGCTTCCTTCCCTACGAGCAGTACTTC CASSFLPYEQYF
TRBJ2-1 - TRBD2 TRBV27 TGTGCCAGCAGTCCGATGCTAGCGGGAGGAGGTAATGAGCAGTTCTTC CASSPMLAGGGNEQFF
TRBJ2-7 - - TRBV28 TGTGCCGGAGCGGGTGCGAGTTCCTACGAGCAGTACTTC CAGAGASSYEQYF
TRBJ2-1 few TRBD1 TRBV6-5 TGTGCCAGCAGTGTCCAGGGGGCTCGTGAGCAGTTCTTC CASSVQGAREQFF
TRBJ1-1 few - TRBV7-9 TGTGCCAGCAGCTTAAGACAGGCCACTGAAGCTTTCTTT CASSLRQATEAFF
TRBJ2-5 once TRBD1 TRBV5-4 TGTGCCAGCAGCTTTGGGACAGGGAATTGGGAGACCCAGTACTTC CASSFGTGNWETQYF
TRBJ2-1 few TRBD2 TRBV19 TGTGCCAGTAGCTCTAACGTAGCGGGAGGGCGTTTCCATGAGCAGTTCTTC CASSSNVAGGRFHEQFF
TRBJ2-5 - - TRBV19 TGTGCCAGTAGCCCTAGCAGGCAAGAGACCCAGTACTTC CASSPSRQETQYF
TRBJ2-1 once TRBD2 TRBV5-1 TGCGCCAGCAGCTTGGGATTAGCGGGGGGGCCGGGAAATGAGCAGTTCTTC CASSLGLAGGPGNEQFF
TRBJ1-2 - TRBD1 TRBV30 TGTGCCTGGACAACTCCATGGACAGGGTATGGCTACACCTTC CAWTTPWTGYGYTF
TRBJ2-2 - TRBD1 TRBV2 TGTGCCAGCGTCCTCGACAGGGCGAACACCGGGGAGCTGTTTTTT CASVLDRANTGELFF
TRBJ2-3 - - TRBV27 TGTGCCAGCAGTTCCTCGGATACGCAGTATTTT CASSSSDTQYF
TRBJ2-6 - - TRBV7-3 TGTGCCAGCAGCTTAGGGGGGGCTCCTGGGGCCAACGTCCTGACTTTC CASSLGGAPGANVLTF
TRBJ2-3 few TRBD2 TRBV7-6 TGTGCCAGCAGCGGGGGGGGTTTTGCAGATACGCAGTATTTT CASSGGGFADTQYF
TRBJ2-3 - - TRBV4-1 TGCGCCAGCAGCCTTTCAGACGGGGTTAGCACAGATACGCAGTATTTT CASSLSDGVSTDTQYF
TRBJ1-1 many - TRBV29-1 TGCAGCGTAATAATGAACACTGAAGCTTTCTTT CSVIMNTEAFF
TRBJ2-3 - TRBD2 TRBV4-3 TGCGCCAGCAGCCCCGGGGGGGGGTCGGATACGCAGTATTTT CASSPGGGSDTQYF
TRBJ1-4 - - TRBV5-5 TGTGCCAGCAGCTTGGGGCAGATAAATGAAAAACTGTTTTTT CASSLGQINEKLFF
TRBJ2-3 few - TRBV5-1 TGCGCCAGCAGGGCAGAATCAGATACGCAGTATTTT CASRAESDTQYF
TRBJ1-2 - TRBD1 TRBV7-2 TGTGCCAGCAGCCTGGACAGGGGGCATGATGGCTACACCTTC CASSLDRGHDGYTF
TRBJ1-5 few - TRBV7-2 TGTGCCAGCAGCTTAGATGGGGTCGGGCAGGGCAGCAATCAGCCCCAGCATTTT CASSLDGVGQGSNQPQHF
TRBJ1-6 many - TRBV4-2 TGTGCCAGCAGCCCCGGGGGGGATTCACCCCTCCACTTT CASSPGGDSPLHF
TRBJ2-7 few - TRBV20-1 TGCAGTGCTCTAACAGGGGAGGTCGAGTACTTC CSALTGEVEYF
TRBJ2-2 few TRBD1 TRBV18 TGTGCCAGCTCACTACAGGGGCCCGGGGAGCTGTTTTTT CASSLQGPGELFF
TRBJ1-1 - - TRBV11-2 TGTGCCAGCAGCCTCCGTCAGGGGAAACTTGAAGCTTTCTTT CASSLRQGKLEAFF
TRBJ2-7 - TRBD1 TRBV5-1 TGCGCCAGCAGCTTGTCACCAGGGGGCTCCTACGAGCAGTACTTC CASSLSPGGSYEQYF
TRBJ2-7 few TRBD2 TRBV5-1 TGCGCCAGCAGGGAGGGGTCGGGGACTAGCACCAACGAGCAGTACTTC CASREGSGTSTNEQYF
TRBJ2-1 few - TRBV7-8 TGTGCCAGCAGGGTGGCTGGCTCTTACAATGAGCAGTTCTTC CASRVAGSYNEQFF
TRBJ2-7 - - TRBV9 TGTGCCAGCAGCGTGAACACAGGGCCAATGTGGGAGCAGTACTTC CASSVNTGPMWEQYF
TRBJ2-7 few - TRBV21-1 TGTGCCAGCAGGTCCGGGACATACCCACTTTCTATGTACGAGCAGTACTTC CASRSGTYPLSMYEQYF
TRBJ1-1 - - TRBV7-2 TGTGCCAGCAGCTTTCAATTACAGGGACCTGAAGCTTTCTTT CASSFQLQGPEAFF
TRBJ2-7 - - TRBV4-2 TGTGCCAGCAGCCAAGATCTAACCAACGAGCAGTACTTC CASSQDLTNEQYF
TRBJ1-2 few - TRBV7-9 TGTGCCAGCAGCCCCAGGACTGATGGCTACACCTTC CASSPRTDGYTF
TRBJ2-7 - TRBD1 TRBV30 TGTGCCTGGGACAGGGGCACGTCCTACGAGCAGTACTTC CAWDRGTSYEQYF
TRBJ1-4 - - TRBV15 TGTGCCACCAGCAGAGATCTCTACGGTAATGAAAAACTGTTTTTT CATSRDLYGNEKLFF
TRBJ2-1 many TRBD2 TRBV7-9 TGTGCCAGCAGCTTAGCGGGAGGGCCAGATGAGCAGTTCTTC CASSLAGGPDEQFF